Included here is one T cell receptor (beta chain) sequence, with context. Its cognate antigen is unknown. The authors made TCR cDNA by 5'RACE template switching, adding a universal primer site and UMIs. TCRdb reanalysed the 5' RACE reads using MiXCR and keeps one entry per CDR3 protein. Of about 630,000 distinct CDR3 sequences in the sample, roughly 12% were seen once. This record comes from a study of T cells after yellow fever vaccination. Study-wide results and limits: High-abundance clonotypes from the bulk population could contaminate FACS-sorted repertoires.

Germline lookup yields CDR1 DFQATT and CDR2 SNEGSKA (reference sequence). Trimming took 4 bases from V and 6 from J; bases not matched to a gene: 3. The length of the CDR3 is 14 residues. This chain links TRBV20-1 with TRBJ2-2, with TRBD1 matching 12 bases. The sequence derives from a man between 25 and 39 years old who received the YFV17D yellow fever vaccine. Here the sequenced sample was PBMCs, taken on the day of the yellow fever booster vaccination. The CDR3 sequence: CSATGQGAPGELFF. The DNA for the CDR3 is TGCAGTGCTACGGGACAGGGGGCGCCCGGGGAGCTGTTTTTT.